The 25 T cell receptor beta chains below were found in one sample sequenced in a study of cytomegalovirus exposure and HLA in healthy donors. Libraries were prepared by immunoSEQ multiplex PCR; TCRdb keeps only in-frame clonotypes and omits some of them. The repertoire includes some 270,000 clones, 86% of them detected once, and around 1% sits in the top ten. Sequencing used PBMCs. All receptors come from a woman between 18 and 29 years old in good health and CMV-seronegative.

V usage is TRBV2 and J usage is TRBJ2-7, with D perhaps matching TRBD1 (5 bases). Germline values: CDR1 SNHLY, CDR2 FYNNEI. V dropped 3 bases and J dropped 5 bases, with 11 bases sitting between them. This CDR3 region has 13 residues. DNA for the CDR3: TGTGCCAGCAGTGATCCCAGGGCCCACGAGCAGTACTTC. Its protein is CASSDPRAHEQYF.

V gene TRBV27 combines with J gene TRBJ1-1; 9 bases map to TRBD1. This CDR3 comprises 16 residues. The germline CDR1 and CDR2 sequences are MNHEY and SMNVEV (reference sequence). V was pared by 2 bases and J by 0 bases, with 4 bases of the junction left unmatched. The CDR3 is CASSLGTGILNTEAFF. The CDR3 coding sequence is TGTGCCAGCAGTTTAGGGACAGGGATCCTGAACACTGAAGCTTTCTTT.

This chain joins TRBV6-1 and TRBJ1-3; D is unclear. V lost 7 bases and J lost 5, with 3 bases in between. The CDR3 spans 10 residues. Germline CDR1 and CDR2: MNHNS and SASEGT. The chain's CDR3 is CASTRNTIYF. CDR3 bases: TGTGCCAGCACTCGAAACACCATATATTTT.

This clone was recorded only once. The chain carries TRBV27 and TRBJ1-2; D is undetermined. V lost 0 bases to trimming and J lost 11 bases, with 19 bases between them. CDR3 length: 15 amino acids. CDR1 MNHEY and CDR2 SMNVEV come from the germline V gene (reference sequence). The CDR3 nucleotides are TGTGCCAGCAGTTTATCTACGGGTGTCGGGGTGACATACACCTTC. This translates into CASSLSTGVGVTYTF.

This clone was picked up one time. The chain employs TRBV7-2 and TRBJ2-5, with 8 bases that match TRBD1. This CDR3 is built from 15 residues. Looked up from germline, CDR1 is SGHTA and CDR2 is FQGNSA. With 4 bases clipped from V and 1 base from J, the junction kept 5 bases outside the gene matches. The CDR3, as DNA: TGTGCCAGCAGCTCGCCGGACAGGGTCCAAGAGACCCAGTACTTC. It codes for CASSSPDRVQETQYF.

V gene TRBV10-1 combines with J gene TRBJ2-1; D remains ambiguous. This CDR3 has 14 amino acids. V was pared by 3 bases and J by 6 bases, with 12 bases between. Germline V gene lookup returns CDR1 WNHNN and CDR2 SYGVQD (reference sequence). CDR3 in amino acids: CASSEFRSGNEQFF. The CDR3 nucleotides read TGCGCCAGCAGTGAATTCCGATCGGGCAATGAGCAGTTCTTC.

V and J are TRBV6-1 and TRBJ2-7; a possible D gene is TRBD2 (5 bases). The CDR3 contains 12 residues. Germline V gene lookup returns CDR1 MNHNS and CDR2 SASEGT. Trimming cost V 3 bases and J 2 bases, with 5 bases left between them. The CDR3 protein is CASSDGAYEQYF. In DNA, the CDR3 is TGTGCCAGCAGTGACGGGGCCTACGAGCAGTACTTC.

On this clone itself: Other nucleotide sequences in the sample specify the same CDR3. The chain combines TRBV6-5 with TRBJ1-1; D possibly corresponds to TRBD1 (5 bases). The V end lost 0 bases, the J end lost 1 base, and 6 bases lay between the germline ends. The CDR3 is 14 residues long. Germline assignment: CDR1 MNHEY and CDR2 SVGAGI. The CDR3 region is CASSYSTGNTEAFF. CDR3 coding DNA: TGTGCCAGCAGTTACTCCACAGGGAACACTGAAGCTTTCTTT.

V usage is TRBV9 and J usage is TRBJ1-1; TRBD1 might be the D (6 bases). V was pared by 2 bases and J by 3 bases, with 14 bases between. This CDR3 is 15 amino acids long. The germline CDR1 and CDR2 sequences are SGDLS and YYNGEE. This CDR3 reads CASSVEQGEYTEAFF. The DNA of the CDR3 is TGTGCCAGCAGCGTTGAACAGGGTGAGTACACTGAAGCTTTCTTT.

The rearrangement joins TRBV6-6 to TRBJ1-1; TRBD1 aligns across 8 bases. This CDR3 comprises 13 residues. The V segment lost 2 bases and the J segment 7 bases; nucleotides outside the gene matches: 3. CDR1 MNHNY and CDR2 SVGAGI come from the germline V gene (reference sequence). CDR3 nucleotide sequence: TGTGCCAGCAGTTACCCCGACAGGGGTGAAGCTTTCTTT. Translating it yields CASSYPDRGEAFF.

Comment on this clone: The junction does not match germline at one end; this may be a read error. The CDR3 DNA reads TGTGCTAGCAGCTTATCGGGGGGGCAGAACAATGAGCAGTTCTTC. Translating it yields CASSLSGGQNNEQFF. This rearrangement joins TRBV7-7 to TRBJ2-1; TRBD2 matches 8 bases. CDR1 SSHAT and CDR2 FNYEAQ come from the germline V gene (reference sequence). The CDR3 totals 15 residues.

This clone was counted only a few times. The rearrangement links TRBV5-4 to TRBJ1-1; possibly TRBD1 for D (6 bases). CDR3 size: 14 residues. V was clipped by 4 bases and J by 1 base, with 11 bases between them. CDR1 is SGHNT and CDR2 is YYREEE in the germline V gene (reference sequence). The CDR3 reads CASSVMTGNTEAFF. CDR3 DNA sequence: TGTGCCAGCAGCGTGATGACAGGGAACACTGAAGCTTTCTTT.

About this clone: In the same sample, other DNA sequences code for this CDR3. The CDR3 loop is CASSVGGGNYGYTF. The CDR3 DNA reads as TGTGCCAGCAGCGTAGGAGGGGGAAACTATGGCTACACCTTC. This chain uses TRBV9 with TRBJ1-2, with D tentatively TRBD1 (6 bases). The CDR3 has 14 residues. CDR1 SGDLS and CDR2 YYNGEE come from the germline V gene. Trimming removed 0 bases from V and 2 bases from J, with 8 bases in between.

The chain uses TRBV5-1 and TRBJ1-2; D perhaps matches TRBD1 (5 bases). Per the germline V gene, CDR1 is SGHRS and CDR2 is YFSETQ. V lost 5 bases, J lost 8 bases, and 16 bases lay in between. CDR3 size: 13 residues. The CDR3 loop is CASSVGHGGGYTF. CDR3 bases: TGCGCCAGCAGTGTCGGACATGGAGGGGGCTACACCTTC.

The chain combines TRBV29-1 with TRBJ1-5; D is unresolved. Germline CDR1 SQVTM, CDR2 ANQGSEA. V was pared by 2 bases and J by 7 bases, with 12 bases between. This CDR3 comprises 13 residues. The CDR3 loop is CSVELTVGQPQHF. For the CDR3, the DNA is TGCAGCGTTGAACTTACAGTAGGACAGCCCCAGCATTTT.

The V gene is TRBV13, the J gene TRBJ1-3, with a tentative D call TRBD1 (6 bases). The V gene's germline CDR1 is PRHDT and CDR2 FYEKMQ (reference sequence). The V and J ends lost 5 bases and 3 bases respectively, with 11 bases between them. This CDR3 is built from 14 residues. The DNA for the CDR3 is TGTGCCAGCAGCCTCGGGACAATTGGAAACACCATATATTTT. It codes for CASSLGTIGNTIYF.

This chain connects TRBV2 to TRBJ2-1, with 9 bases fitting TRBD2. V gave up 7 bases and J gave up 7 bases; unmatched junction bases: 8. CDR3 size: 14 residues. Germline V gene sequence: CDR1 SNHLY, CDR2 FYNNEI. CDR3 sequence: CASKEGSGSNEQFF. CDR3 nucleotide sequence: TGTGCCAGCAAAGAAGGTAGCGGGAGTAATGAGCAGTTCTTC.

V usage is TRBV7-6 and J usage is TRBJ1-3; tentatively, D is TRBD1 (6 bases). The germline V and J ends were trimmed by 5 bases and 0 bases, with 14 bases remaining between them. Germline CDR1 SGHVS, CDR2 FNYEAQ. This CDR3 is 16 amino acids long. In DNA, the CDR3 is TGTGCCAGCAGCCGTAGGGACAAAAACTCTGGAAACACCATATATTTT. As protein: CASSRRDKNSGNTIYF.

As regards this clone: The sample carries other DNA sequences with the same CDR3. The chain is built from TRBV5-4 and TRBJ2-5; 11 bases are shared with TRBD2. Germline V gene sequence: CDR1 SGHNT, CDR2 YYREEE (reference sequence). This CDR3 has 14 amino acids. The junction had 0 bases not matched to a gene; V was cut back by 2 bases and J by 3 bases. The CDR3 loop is CASSLLAGEETQYF. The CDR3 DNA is TGTGCCAGCAGCTTACTAGCGGGGGAAGAGACCCAGTACTTC.

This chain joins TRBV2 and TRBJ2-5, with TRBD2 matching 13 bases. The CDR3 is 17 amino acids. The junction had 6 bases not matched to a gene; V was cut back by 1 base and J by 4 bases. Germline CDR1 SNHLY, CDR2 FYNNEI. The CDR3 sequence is CASSEGTSGSVGETQYF. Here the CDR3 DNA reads TGTGCCAGCAGTGAAGGGACTAGCGGGAGTGTCGGAGAGACCCAGTACTTC. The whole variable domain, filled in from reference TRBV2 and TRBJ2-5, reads EPEVTQTPSHQVTQMGQEVILRCVPISNHLYFYWYRQILGQKVEFLVSFYNNEISEKSEIFDDQFSVERPDGSNFTLKIRSTKLEDSAMYFCASSEGTSGSVGETQYFGPGTRLLVL.

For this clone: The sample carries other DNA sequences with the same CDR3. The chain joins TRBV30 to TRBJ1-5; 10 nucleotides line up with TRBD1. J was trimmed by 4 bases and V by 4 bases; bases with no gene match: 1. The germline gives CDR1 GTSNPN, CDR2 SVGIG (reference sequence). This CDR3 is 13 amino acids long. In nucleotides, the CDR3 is TGTGCCTGGACGGGACAGGGGAATCAGCCCCAGCATTTT. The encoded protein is CAWTGQGNQPQHF.

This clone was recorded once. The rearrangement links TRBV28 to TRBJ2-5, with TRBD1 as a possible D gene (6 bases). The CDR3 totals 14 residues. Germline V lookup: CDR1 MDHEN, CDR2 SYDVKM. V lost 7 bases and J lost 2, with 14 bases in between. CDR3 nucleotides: TGTGCCAGCAAGGCTAGAACAGGGCAAGAGACCCAGTACTTC. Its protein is CASKARTGQETQYF.

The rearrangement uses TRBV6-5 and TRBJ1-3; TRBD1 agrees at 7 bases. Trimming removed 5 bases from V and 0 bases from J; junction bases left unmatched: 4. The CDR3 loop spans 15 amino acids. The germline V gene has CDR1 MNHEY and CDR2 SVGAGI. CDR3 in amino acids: CASSRDRNSGNTIYF. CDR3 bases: TGTGCCAGCAGTCGGGACAGAAACTCTGGAAACACCATATATTTT.

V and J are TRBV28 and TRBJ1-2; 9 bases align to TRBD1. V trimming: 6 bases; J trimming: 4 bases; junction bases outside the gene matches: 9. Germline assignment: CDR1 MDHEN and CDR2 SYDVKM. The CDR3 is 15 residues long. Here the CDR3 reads CASSPGTGYSYGYTF. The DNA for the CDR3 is TGTGCCAGCAGCCCCGGGACAGGGTATTCCTATGGCTACACCTTC.

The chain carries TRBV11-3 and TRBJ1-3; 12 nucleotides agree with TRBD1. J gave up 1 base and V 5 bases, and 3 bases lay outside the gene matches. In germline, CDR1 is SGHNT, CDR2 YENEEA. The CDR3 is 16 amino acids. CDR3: CASSQGQGASGNTIYF. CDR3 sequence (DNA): TGTGCCAGCAGCCAGGGACAGGGGGCGTCTGGAAACACCATATATTTT.